Below, 28 T cell receptor beta chains from the same sample are listed, as sequenced in a study of regulatory T cells in long-lasting Graves disease. Arm-PCR of CDR3 regions and iRepertoire HTBI primers were the basis on which TCR beta libraries were built. TCRdb independently ran MiXCR on the multiplex PCR reads; one entry per CDR3 protein. The sample consists of roughly 430,000 distinct CDR3 sequences, roughly 21% of them appearing once. Indicated time point: persistent/refractory GD, antithyroid drugs over 5 years with positive TRAb. The TCR library was made from RNA that had been extracted from PBMCs in TRIzol. The material was peripheral blood mononuclear cells (PBMCs), obtained when the disease was refractory, from a patient treated with antithyroid drugs. These receptors were obtained from a female donor with Graves disease.

This clonotype appeared many times. The chain uses TRBV6-5 and TRBJ1-5; perhaps TRBD1 as D (6 bases). V was shortened by 2 bases and J by 5 bases, with 10 bases between the two germline ends. The CDR3 is 14 residues long. The germline gives CDR1 MNHEY, CDR2 SVGAGI. Here the CDR3 reads CASSYGRGHQPQHF. DNA for the CDR3: TGTGCCAGCAGTTACGGCAGGGGCCATCAGCCCCAGCATTTT.

The table lists this clonotype with many counts. V and J are TRBV24-1 and TRBJ2-6; the D is unclear. CDR1 is KGHDR and CDR2 is SFDVKD in the germline V gene. Trimming stripped 5 bases from V and 2 bases from J, with 12 bases between. The CDR3 contains 16 residues. The CDR3 sequence is CATSVLNGAGANVLTF. For the CDR3, the DNA is TGTGCCACCAGTGTCTTGAATGGGGCTGGGGCCAACGTCCTGACTTTC.

This sequence joins TRBV5-1 and TRBJ2-2; 10 bases line up with TRBD2. From germline, CDR1 is SGHRS and CDR2 YFSETQ. This CDR3 spans 15 amino acids. Germline trimming cut 4 bases from V and 5 bases from J; bases unmatched to any gene: 5. CDR3 DNA: TGCGCCAGCAGCCTCTCGACTAGCGGGACCGGGGAGCTGTTTTTT. The encoded protein is CASSLSTSGTGELFF.

In the case of this clonotype: Mismatch with germline at one junction end may stem from a read error. The chain links TRBV27 to TRBJ2-1; no clear D. There are 13 residues in the CDR3. Per germline, CDR1 MNHEY and CDR2 SMNVEV (reference sequence). Here the CDR3 DNA reads TGTGCCAGGAGTTTATCCCGACAAAATGAGCAGTTCTTC. It yields the protein CARSLSRQNEQFF.

This clonotype has just a few counts. The V and J genes are TRBV27 and TRBJ2-1, with D uncertain. The germline gives CDR1 MNHEY, CDR2 SMNVEV (reference sequence). V was pared by 0 bases and J by 6 bases, with 3 bases between. This CDR3 has 12 residues. CDR3 sequence: CASSLSLNEQFF. The DNA of the CDR3 is TGTGCCAGCAGTTTATCCCTCAATGAGCAGTTCTTC.

This clonotype was seen many times. The chain links TRBV27 to TRBJ2-7; the D gene could be TRBD1 or TRBD2 (5 bases each). The CDR3 loop spans 13 amino acids. V lost 8 bases and J lost 4, with 15 bases in between. Germline CDR1 is MNHEY and CDR2 is SMNVEV (reference sequence). This CDR3 is CASGARGDYEQYF. The CDR3 DNA follows: TGTGCCAGCGGGGCTCGGGGTGATTACGAGCAGTACTTC.

This chain uses TRBV20-1 with TRBJ1-1; 7 bases are a match to TRBD1. Germline CDR1 is DFQATT and CDR2 is SNEGSKA (reference sequence). This CDR3 contains 15 residues. V trimming: 5 bases; J trimming: 4 bases; junction bases outside the gene matches: 13. CDR3 residues: CSADPGGRASTEAFF. The CDR3 nucleotides read TGCAGTGCTGATCCAGGGGGTAGGGCTAGCACTGAAGCTTTCTTT.

There are many counts of this clonotype. The rearrangement joins TRBV5-5 to TRBJ1-2; perhaps TRBD1 as D (5 bases). CDR3 length equals 15 residues. The germline V gene has CDR1 SGHKS and CDR2 YYEKEE (reference sequence). V dropped 4 bases and J dropped 5 bases, with 18 bases sitting between them. The DNA for the CDR3 is TGTGCCAGCAGCGCCGAGGGGTTGAGTTGGTATGGCTACACCTTC. Protein: CASSAEGLSWYGYTF.

This clonotype has at least ten counts. The J gene is TRBJ1-2, the V gene TRBV10-3, with D tentatively TRBD1 (5 bases). From germline, CDR1 is ENHRY and CDR2 SYGVKD. V was trimmed by 4 bases and J by 4 bases, leaving 13 bases between them. CDR3 length equals 14 residues. The CDR3 DNA is TGTGCCATCAGTGCGGCCGACAGAAGCTATGGCTACACCTTC. Its protein product is CAISAADRSYGYTF.

This clonotype was counted at least ten times. This chain connects TRBV20-1 to TRBJ1-4; no definite D call. This CDR3 region has 14 residues. V dropped 3 bases and J dropped 0 bases, with 8 bases sitting between them. CDR1 DFQATT and CDR2 SNEGSKA come from the germline V gene (reference sequence). In nucleotides, the CDR3 is TGCAGTGCTAGCGGTGGATCAACTAATGAAAAACTGTTTTTT. This codes for CSASGGSTNEKLFF.

This clonotype was observed many times. V gene TRBV12-3 or TRBV12-4 combines with J gene TRBJ1-5; D not certain. Trimming pared 6 bases from V and 2 bases from J, leaving 14 bases between. The CDR3 has 15 residues. Here the CDR3 reads CASSHGASGNQPQHF. In nucleotides, the CDR3 is TGTGCCAGCAGCCACGGAGCGTCCGGCAATCAGCCCCAGCATTTT.

This clonotype was detected a few times. J is TRBJ1-5 and V is TRBV30; D call uncertain. Deletions cut 2 bases from V and 6 bases from J, with 11 bases between. The length of the CDR3 is 13 residues. From germline, CDR1 is GTSNPN and CDR2 SVGIG (reference sequence). Here the CDR3 reads CAWSPHRTQPQHF. CDR3 nucleotides: TGTGCCTGGAGTCCCCATAGGACTCAGCCCCAGCATTTT.

This clonotype was found many times. J is TRBJ1-1 and V is TRBV28; D is uncertain. The V gene lost 6 bases and the J gene lost 3 bases, with 8 bases spanning the gap. Germline V gene data show CDR1 as MDHEN and CDR2 as SYDVKM. The CDR3 extends over 12 amino acids. The CDR3 spells CASSHGYTEAFF. The CDR3 nucleotides read TGTGCCAGCAGCCACGGATACACTGAAGCTTTCTTT.

In its sample, this clonotype was seen many times. This chain links TRBV28 with TRBJ2-7; a possible D gene is TRBD2 (5 bases). The CDR3 runs 13 residues. The germline V gene has CDR1 MDHEN and CDR2 SYDVKM. Trimming took 6 bases from V and 6 from J, leaving 15 bases between them. This CDR3 reads CASRSAVLLEQYF. DNA for the CDR3: TGTGCCAGCAGGTCAGCGGTACTACTCGAGCAGTACTTC.

This clonotype was seen at least ten times. The rearrangement joins TRBV9 to TRBJ1-1; D is unresolved. This CDR3 has 13 amino acids. The V and J ends lost 0 bases and 9 bases respectively, with 12 bases between them. Germline V lookup: CDR1 SGDLS, CDR2 YYNGEE. CDR3 bases: TGTGCCAGCAGCGTAGAGTCAGCATCCCAAGCTTTCTTT. Translating gives CASSVESASQAFF.

This clonotype was observed at least ten times. The chain couples TRBV2 to TRBJ1-2; 7 bases match TRBD1. The germline CDR1 and CDR2 sequences are SNHLY and FYNNEI. The CDR3 contains 15 residues. V trimming: 7 bases; J trimming: 2 bases; junction bases outside the gene matches: 10. The CDR3 region has the DNA TGTGCCAGCAAGAAACAGGGGCCAGAAAACTATGGCTACACCTTC. This translates into CASKKQGPENYGYTF.

In its sample, this clonotype was seen a few times. The gene calls are TRBV30 and TRBJ2-7; D remains ambiguous. The CDR3 loop spans 12 amino acids. Trimming stripped 2 bases from V and 7 bases from J, with 12 bases between. Looked up from germline, CDR1 is GTSNPN and CDR2 is SVGIG (reference sequence). Here the CDR3 DNA reads TGTGCCTGGAGTAGCGTTGTCGGGGAGCAGTACTTC. Its translation is CAWSSVVGEQYF.

Ten or more counts support this clonotype. The chain links TRBV7-2 to TRBJ2-1, with D possibly matching TRBD2 (5 bases). The CDR3 is 15 amino acids. V lost 2 bases, J lost 0 bases, and 8 bases lay in between. Looked up from germline, CDR1 is SGHTA and CDR2 is FQGNSA. The CDR3 DNA reads as TGTGCCAGCAGCTTACGAACTAGCTCCTACAATGAGCAGTTCTTC. Translated, it gives CASSLRTSSYNEQFF.

V usage is TRBV12-5 and J usage is TRBJ2-2; no clear D gene. The germline V and J ends were trimmed by 1 base and 5 bases, with 5 bases remaining between them. CDR1 and CDR2 from the germline V gene are LGHNT and FRNRAP. The CDR3 is 13 residues long. In DNA form, the CDR3 reads TGTGCTAGTGGTTTGGACGAAACCGGGGAGCTGTTTTTT. It specifies CASGLDETGELFF.

This clonotype was picked up many times. This chain connects TRBV28 to TRBJ2-7; D gene unclear. CDR1 is MDHEN, CDR2 SYDVKM, per germline. V lost 4 bases, J lost 1 base, and 5 bases lay in between. This CDR3 comprises 12 residues. CDR3 nucleotides: TGTGCCAGCAGTTACAGATCCTACGAGCAGTACTTC. It is translated as CASSYRSYEQYF.

This clonotype was found many times. This chain uses TRBV28 with TRBJ2-2; D is possibly TRBD1 or TRBD2 (5 bases each). V was shortened by 4 bases and J by 8 bases, with 23 bases between the two germline ends. The CDR3 is made up of 17 amino acids. The germline V gene encodes CDR1 MDHEN and CDR2 SYDVKM. The CDR3 nucleotides read TGTGCCAGCAGTTCTAGCCGCGAGAGGGGTGTTCGAGGGGAGCTGTTTTTT. It encodes CASSSSRERGVRGELFF.

This chain uses TRBV4-1 with TRBJ1-1; D possibly corresponds to TRBD1 (5 bases). With 4 bases removed from V and 2 bases from J, the gap between germline ends came to 14 bases. Germline V gives CDR1 MGHRA, CDR2 YSYEKL. The CDR3 covers 15 residues. The chain's CDR3 is CASSLTHTGNTEAFF. CDR3 coding DNA: TGCGCCAGCAGCCTTACCCATACAGGTAACACTGAAGCTTTCTTT.

At least ten counts were recorded for this clonotype. This chain connects TRBV11-2 to TRBJ2-5; 8 positions match TRBD2. J was trimmed by 3 bases and V by 6 bases; bases with no gene match: 9. There are 15 residues in the CDR3. Per the germline V gene, CDR1 is SGHAT and CDR2 is FQNNGV. In DNA, the CDR3 is TGTGCCAGCAGGTTCGGTAGCGGGAACAAAGAGACCCAGTACTTC. This translates into CASRFGSGNKETQYF.

As concerns this clonotype: With a much larger clone just one base away, this may be a read error. This sequence joins TRBV10-2 and TRBJ2-7; D unclear. The length of the CDR3 is 12 residues. Germline-derived CDR1 and CDR2 are WSHSY and SAAADI. The V and J ends lost 5 bases and 2 bases respectively, with 7 bases between them. The CDR3 is CASSWSTYEQYF. The CDR3 bases are TGCGCCAGCAGTTGGAGCACCTACGAGCAGTACTTC.

In DNA form, the CDR3 reads TGCAGTGCTAGAGATGTACTAGCGGGAAACACCGGGGAGCTGTTTTTT. As protein: CSARDVLAGNTGELFF. The chain is built from TRBV20-1 and TRBJ2-2; 10 bases align to TRBD2. V shed 0 bases, J shed 2 bases, and the junction held 3 bases outside the gene matches. The CDR3 spans 16 residues. The germline V gene encodes CDR1 DFQATT and CDR2 SNEGSKA (reference sequence).

In this sample, this clonotype turned up many times. The chain joins TRBV7-3 to TRBJ2-7, with D perhaps TRBD2 (5 bases). This CDR3 contains 12 residues. Germline CDR1 SGHTA, CDR2 FQGTGA. The V and J ends lost 5 bases and 7 bases respectively, with 12 bases between them. For the CDR3, the DNA is TGTGCCAGCAGCGTGATTCCGGGGGAGCAGTACTTC. This codes for CASSVIPGEQYF.

The gene calls are TRBV6-1 and TRBJ2-5; D is possibly TRBD1 or TRBD2 (6 bases each). Trimming shortened V by 10 bases and J by 4 bases, and 13 bases separated the two germline ends. Germline CDR1 MNHNS, CDR2 SASEGT. The CDR3 loop spans 12 amino acids. The CDR3 region has the DNA TGTGCCACAAGGCGGGACACAGAGACCCAGTACTTC. Its protein is CATRRDTETQYF.

A word on this clonotype: A much larger clone differs from this one at a single base, so this may be a read error. The chain links TRBV12-3 or TRBV12-4 to TRBJ2-7, with 8 bases aligning to TRBD2. This CDR3 is built from 14 residues. Here the CDR3 reads CASSRLAKTYEQHF. CDR3 nucleotides: TGTGCCAGCAGTCGACTAGCGAAAACCTACGAGCAGCACTTC.